Reported below is one T cell receptor (beta chain). The antigen is not known. This sample is part of a study of T cells in localized non-small cell lung cancer. Measured with immunoSEQ multiplex PCR; TCRdb has only the in-frame clones, and not every one. The table lists about 26,000 clones, 82% of them singletons. General study findings and limits: Measurement of T cell clonality placed uninvolved adjacent lung highest, above the level in tumor. Sequencing was restricted to one tumor region; therefore, heterogeneity remains possible.

The CDR3 has 13 amino acids. With V trimmed by 5 bases and J by 4 bases, 1 base remained unmatched. Germline loops: CDR1 MNHEY, CDR2 SMNVEV (reference sequence). The source material was peripheral blood, sampled before any cancer treatment. V usage is TRBV27 and J usage is TRBJ2-7; 11 nucleotides agree with TRBD2. This clonotype was sampled from a woman aged 40-70 years with stage I lung adenocarcinoma. CDR3 in amino acids: CASSGTSGYEQYF. DNA for the CDR3: TGTGCCAGCAGTGGGACTAGCGGATACGAGCAGTACTTC.